This TCR beta chain was recorded in a study of T cell responses to AZD1222 COVID-19 vaccine (dated by TCRdb to the early 2020s). The study in broad terms: TCR sequencing covered about 230 trial participants: 207 given two doses of AZD1222 and some 25 given two doses of MenACWY control vaccine. Trial participants were enrolled by age into 18-55, 56-69 and 70-plus year subgroups, with roughly 160, 29 and 62 TCR-sequenced participants respectively. The paper as a whole reports these results and caveats: The 56-69-year group was small, and its depth increase did not reach significance, likely because of low power. Only six AZD1222 recipients were SARS-CoV-2 seropositive at baseline, limiting conclusions about previously exposed vaccinees. The whole spike protein was spanned by vaccine-associated CD4 TCRs, and dominant responses were seen in regions 160-218 and 743-854. Most participants were white British and females outnumbered males, and the authors suggested that clonal diversity may have been underestimated. Epitopes outside the regions mutated in the B.1.351 and B.1.1.7 variants were reportedly recognized by nearly half of the unique spike-specific TCRs. A significant rise in spike-specific TCR breadth and depth was observed after two AZD1222 doses relative to day 0 and relative to MenACWY recipients. Because no samples from the day 14 peak response were available, repertoires could be characterized only after the peak T cell response.

In the germline V gene, CDR1 corresponds to SGHRS and CDR2 to YFSETQ. Here V drops 3 bases and J drops 3 bases, and the junction holds 7 bases not matched to any gene. The CDR3, cysteine through phenylalanine, is 16 amino acids long. Solely the CDR3 DNA is kept, with 48 bases framed from the first base. The CDR3 regions of human TCRbeta chains were analyzed by immunosequencing. On the study's bioinformatics: Repertoire TCRs were matched against a reference library of SARS-CoV-2-specific TCRs generated with the MIRA antigen-specificity platform. Breadth meant the fraction of unique TCRs that were SARS-CoV-2-associated, whereas depth meant the fraction of total T cells that were SARS-CoV-2-associated. Using the MIRA data, each spike-specific TCR was mapped to the spike region that the TCR reacts to and placed in a CD4 or CD8 class. Log10-transformed breadth and depth values were compared by one-way ANOVA with Sidak's multiple comparisons tests. In its TCRdb copy, this immuneACCESS table keeps in-frame sequences only and misses some clones. Where compared with another copy, unresolved V genes explain less than half of these, and the others have no known cause. That table is the source of V, J and clone size, and D and trimming were worked out from the DNA. Across this sample there are fewer than 150,000 clones, with 90% to 95% seen only once. Approximately 6.8% of the sample goes to the ten largest clones.

With regard to this clone: Which antigen it targets is not known. There are no base qualities to consult, and no much larger clone falls within one base.

The sample's time point label is to be understood as: about 28 days (+/-7) after the second vaccine dose. AZD1222 recipients given second doses at about 4 weeks or at about 12 weeks were pooled, since spike-specific TCR depth and breadth were not found to differ between the two schedules. Samples from vaccinated people were obtained from the UK trials COV001 and COV002, which included a single-blind randomized controlled phase 2/3 trial of AZD1222 (ChAdOx1 nCoV-19) in healthy adults. Trial participant PBMC samples were collected at day 0 and day 28 after the second dose for TCRbeta chain sequencing.

The source was peripheral blood, collected 28 days after the second AZD1222 dose. The rearrangement joined TRBV5-1 to TRBJ2-2, with TRBD1 matching 8 junction bases. The TCR comes from an adult who received the AZD1222 COVID-19 vaccine. The CDR3 sequence is CASSWRTGWDTGELFF. The DNA sequence follows: TGCGCCAGCAGCTGGAGGACAGGGTGGGACACCGGGGAGCTGTTTTTT.